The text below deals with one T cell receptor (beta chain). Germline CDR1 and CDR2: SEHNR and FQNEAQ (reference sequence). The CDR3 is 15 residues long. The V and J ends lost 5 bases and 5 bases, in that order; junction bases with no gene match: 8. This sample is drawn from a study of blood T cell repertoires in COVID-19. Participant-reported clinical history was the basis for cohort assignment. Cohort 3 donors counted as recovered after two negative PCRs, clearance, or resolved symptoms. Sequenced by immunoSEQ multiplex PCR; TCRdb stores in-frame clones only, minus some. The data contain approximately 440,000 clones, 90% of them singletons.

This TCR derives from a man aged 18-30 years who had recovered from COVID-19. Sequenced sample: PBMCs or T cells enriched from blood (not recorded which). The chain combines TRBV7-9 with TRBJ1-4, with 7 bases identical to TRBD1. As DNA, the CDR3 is TGTGCCAGCAGCCCACCGGGACAGCTAAATGAAAAACTGTTTTTT. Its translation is CASSPPGQLNEKLFF.